The entry below describes one TCR beta chain. This record comes from a study of blood T cell repertoires in COVID-19. Only in-frame clones appear in the TCRdb table, and some are missing; sequencing was by immunoSEQ multiplex PCR. The sample consists of about 97,000 clones, approximately 81% of them appearing once. The CDR3 consists of 15 residues. The V gene lost 0 bases and the J gene lost 1 base, with 9 bases spanning the gap. The germline V gene has CDR1 SGHTA and CDR2 FQGNSA. The clonotype was recovered from a woman between 65 and 79 years old with active or convalescent COVID-19. The sequencing input was peripheral blood. The rearrangement links TRBV7-2 to TRBJ1-1, with a possible D match to TRBD1 (5 bases). CDR3 loop: CASSLASTANTEAFF. CDR3 DNA: TGTGCCAGCAGCTTAGCTTCGACAGCGAACACTGAAGCTTTCTTT.